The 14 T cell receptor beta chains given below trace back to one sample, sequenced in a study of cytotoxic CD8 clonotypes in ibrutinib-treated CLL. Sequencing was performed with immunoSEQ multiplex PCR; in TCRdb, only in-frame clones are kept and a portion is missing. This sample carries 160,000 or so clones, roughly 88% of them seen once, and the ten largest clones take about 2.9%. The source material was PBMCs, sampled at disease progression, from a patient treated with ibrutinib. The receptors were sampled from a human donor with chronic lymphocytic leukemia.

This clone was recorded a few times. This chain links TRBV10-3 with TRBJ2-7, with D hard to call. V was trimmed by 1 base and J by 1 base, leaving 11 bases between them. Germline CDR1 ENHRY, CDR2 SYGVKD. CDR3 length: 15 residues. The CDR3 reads CAISEWSPTSYEQYF. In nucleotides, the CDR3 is TGTGCCATCAGTGAGTGGAGCCCGACATCCTACGAGCAGTACTTC.

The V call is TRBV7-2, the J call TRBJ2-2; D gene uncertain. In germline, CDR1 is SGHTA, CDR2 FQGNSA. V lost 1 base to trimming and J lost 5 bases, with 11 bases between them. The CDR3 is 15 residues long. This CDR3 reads CASSLGFRKTGELFF. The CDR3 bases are TGTGCCAGCAGCTTAGGTTTCCGCAAAACCGGGGAGCTGTTTTTT.

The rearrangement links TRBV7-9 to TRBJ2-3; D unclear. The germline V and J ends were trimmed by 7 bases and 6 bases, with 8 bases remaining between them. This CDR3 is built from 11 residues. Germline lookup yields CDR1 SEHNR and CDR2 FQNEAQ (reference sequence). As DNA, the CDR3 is TGTGCCAGCACCCTTTCGGATACGCAGTATTTT. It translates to CASTLSDTQYF.

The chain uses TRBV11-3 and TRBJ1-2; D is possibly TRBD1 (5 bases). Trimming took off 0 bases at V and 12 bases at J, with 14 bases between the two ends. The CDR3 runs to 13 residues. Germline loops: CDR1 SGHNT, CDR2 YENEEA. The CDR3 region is CASSLDGSGYNTF. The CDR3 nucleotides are TGTGCCAGCAGCTTAGATGGTTCAGGGTACAACACCTTC.

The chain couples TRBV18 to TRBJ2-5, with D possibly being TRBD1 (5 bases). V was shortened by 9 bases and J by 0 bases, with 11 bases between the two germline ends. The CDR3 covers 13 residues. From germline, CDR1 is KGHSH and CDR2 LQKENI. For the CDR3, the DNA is TGTGCCAGTTTGACAGAGTACCAAGAGACCCAGTACTTC. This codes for CASLTEYQETQYF.

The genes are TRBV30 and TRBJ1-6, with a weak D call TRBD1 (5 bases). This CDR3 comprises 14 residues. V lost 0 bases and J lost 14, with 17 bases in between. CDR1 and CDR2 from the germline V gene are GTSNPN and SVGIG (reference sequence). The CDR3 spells CAWSVGSASRALHF. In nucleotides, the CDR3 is TGTGCCTGGAGTGTAGGGTCCGCTTCCAGGGCCCTCCACTTT.

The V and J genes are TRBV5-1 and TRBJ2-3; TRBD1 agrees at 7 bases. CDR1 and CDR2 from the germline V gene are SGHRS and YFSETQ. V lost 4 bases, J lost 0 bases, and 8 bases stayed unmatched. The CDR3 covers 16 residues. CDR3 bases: TGCGCCAGCAGCCCCGCGACAGGGCACAGCACAGATACGCAGTATTTT. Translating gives CASSPATGHSTDTQYF. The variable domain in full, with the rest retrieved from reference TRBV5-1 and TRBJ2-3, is KAGVTQTPRYLIKTRGQQVTLSCSPISGHRSVSWYQQTPGQGLQFLFEYFSETQRNKGNFPGRFSGRQFSNSRSEMNVSTLELGDSALYLCASSPATGHSTDTQYFGPGTRLTVL.

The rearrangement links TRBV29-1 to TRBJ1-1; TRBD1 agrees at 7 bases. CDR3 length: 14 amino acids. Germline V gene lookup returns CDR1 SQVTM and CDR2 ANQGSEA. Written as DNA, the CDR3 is TGCAGTGGGAGGGGGGACAGAAAAAACACTGAAGCTTTCTTT. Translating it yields CSGRGDRKNTEAFF.

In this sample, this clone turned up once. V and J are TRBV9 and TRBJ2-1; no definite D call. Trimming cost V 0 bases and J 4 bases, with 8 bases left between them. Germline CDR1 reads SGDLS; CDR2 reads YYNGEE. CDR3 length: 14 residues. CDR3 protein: CASSVAGRYNEQFF. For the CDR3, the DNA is TGTGCCAGCAGCGTAGCAGGCAGATACAATGAGCAGTTCTTC.

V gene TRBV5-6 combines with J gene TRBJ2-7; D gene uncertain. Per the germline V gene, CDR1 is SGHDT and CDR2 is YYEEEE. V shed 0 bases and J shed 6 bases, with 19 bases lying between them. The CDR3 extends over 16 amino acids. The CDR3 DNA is TGTGCCAGCAGCTTGGAGGTCACCCTCCCGTTGGGCGAGCAGTACTTC. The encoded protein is CASSLEVTLPLGEQYF.

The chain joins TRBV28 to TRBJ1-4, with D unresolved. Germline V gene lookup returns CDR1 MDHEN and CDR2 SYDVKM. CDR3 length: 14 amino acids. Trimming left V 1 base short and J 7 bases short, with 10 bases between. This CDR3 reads CASSLFISGEKLFF. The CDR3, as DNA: TGTGCCAGCAGTTTATTTATTAGCGGTGAAAAACTGTTTTTT.

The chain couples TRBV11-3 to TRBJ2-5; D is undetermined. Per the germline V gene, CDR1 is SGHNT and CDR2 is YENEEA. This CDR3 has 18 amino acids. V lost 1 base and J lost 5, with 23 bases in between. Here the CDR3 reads CASSLGVAFSAEEETQYF. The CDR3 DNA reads TGTGCCAGCAGCTTAGGGGTGGCTTTCTCCGCCGAGGAGGAGACCCAGTACTTC.

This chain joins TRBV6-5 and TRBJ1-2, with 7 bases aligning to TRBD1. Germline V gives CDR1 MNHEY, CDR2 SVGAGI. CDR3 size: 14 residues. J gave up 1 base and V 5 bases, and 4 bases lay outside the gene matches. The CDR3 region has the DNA TGTGCCAGCAGTCGGGACAGAATTAACTATGGCTACACCTTC. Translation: CASSRDRINYGYTF.

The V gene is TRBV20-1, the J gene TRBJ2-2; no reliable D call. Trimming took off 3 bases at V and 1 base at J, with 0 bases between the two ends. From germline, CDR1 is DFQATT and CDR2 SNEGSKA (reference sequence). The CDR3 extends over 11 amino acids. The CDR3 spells CSARNTGELFF. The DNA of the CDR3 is TGCAGTGCTAGGAACACCGGGGAGCTGTTTTTT.